Listed below are T cell receptor beta chains from one sample, sequenced in a study of T cell clones after liver transplantation. Assay used: immunoSEQ multiplex PCR; TCRdb lists only in-frame clones, some missing. The data show roughly 120,000 clones, 90% seen once. The specimen comprised CD4+ T cells from blood, sampled 12 months after liver transplant. Receptors originate from a human patient who received a liver transplant. Some T cells could come from the graft donor. Both conserved end residues are part of each CDR3. The D gene is left open where the match is weak. The size entry is marked missing in some rows and otherwise reads once, few, many or a size class.

CASSLELAGGGNEQFF | TGTGCCAGCAGCTTAGAACTGGCGGGAGGGGGGAATGAGCAGTTCTTC | TRBD2 | once | TRBJ2-1 | TRBV7-2
CASSPLNTGELFF | TGTGCCAGCTCACCTCTAAACACCGGGGAGCTGTTTTTT | . | . | TRBJ2-2 | TRBV18
CASSTPLTVGIKRYEQYF | TGTGCCAGCAGTACCCCCTTGACTGTGGGGATCAAGCGCTACGAGCAGTACTTC | . | . | TRBJ2-7 | TRBV28
CATSRDPGLPGEQYF | TGTGCCACCAGCAGAGATCCTGGGCTACCGGGCGAGCAGTACTTC | . | . | TRBJ2-7 | TRBV15
CASSSQLAGNNEQFF | TGTGCCAGCAGCTCCCAGCTAGCGGGGAACAATGAGCAGTTCTTC | TRBD2 | . | TRBJ2-1 | TRBV7-3
CASSQDRFGAFF | TGTGCCAGCAGCCAAGACAGGTTTGGAGCTTTCTTT | . | . | TRBJ1-1 | TRBV14
CASSLASGEPEQYF | TGTGCCAGCAGCTTGGCGAGCGGAGAGCCAGAGCAGTATTTT | . | . | TRBJ2-3 | TRBV5-4
CASSSGLTGTSGTYEQYF | TGTGCCAGCAGCTCCGGACTCACTGGGACTAGCGGGACATACGAGCAGTACTTC | TRBD2 | . | TRBJ2-7 | TRBV9
CATSRTTGGTYEQYF | TGTGCCACCAGCAGAACGACAGGGGGTACCTACGAGCAGTACTTC | TRBD1 | . | TRBJ2-7 | TRBV15
CSVAGSNYGYTF | TGCAGCGTTGCAGGGAGCAACTATGGCTACACCTTC | . | . | TRBJ1-2 | TRBV29-1
CASSPLSSGLPGNTGELFF | TGTGCCAGCTCACCACTGTCTAGCGGGCTACCAGGGAACACCGGGGAGCTGTTTTTT | TRBD2 | . | TRBJ2-2 | TRBV18
CASSFPGSGRSYEQYF | TGTGCCAGCAGTTTCCCAGGGAGCGGTCGATCCTACGAGCAGTACTTC | . | . | TRBJ2-7 | TRBV28
CASSLFVGANSYEQYF | TGTGCCAGCAGCTTATTCGTGGGGGCGAACTCCTACGAGCAGTACTTC | . | once | TRBJ2-7 | TRBV11-2
CASSSTSYTGELFF | TGTGCCAGCAGCTCAACAAGTTACACCGGGGAGCTGTTTTTT | . | . | TRBJ2-2 | TRBV7-3
CASSQHRGATSSGSINEQFF | TGCGCCAGCAGCCAACATCGGGGGGCCACCTCTAGCGGGAGTATCAATGAGCAGTTCTTC | TRBD2 | . | TRBJ2-1 | TRBV4-1
CASSLGQGDQPQHF | TGTGCCAGCAGCTTAGGCCAGGGGGATCAGCCCCAGCATTTT | TRBD1 | . | TRBJ1-5 | TRBV7-8
CASSNRVFQGGYTF | TGTGCCAGCAGTAACAGGGTTTTTCAAGGGGGCTACACCTTC | . | once | TRBJ1-2 | TRBV28
CASSPVGGYSYNEQFF | TGTGCCAGCTCACCGGTCGGCGGGTACTCCTACAATGAGCAGTTCTTC | . | . | TRBJ2-1 | TRBV18
CASRGQDYGYTF | TGTGCCAGCAGGGGCCAGGACTATGGCTACACCTTC | . | . | TRBJ1-2 | TRBV6-1
CASSLAGTSGTETQYF | TGCGCCAGCAGCTTGGCTGGGACTAGCGGGACGGAGACCCAGTACTTC | TRBD2 | . | TRBJ2-5 | TRBV5-1
CASTDRLNTGELFF | TGTGCCAGTACGGACCGCCTGAACACCGGGGAGCTGTTTTTT | . | . | TRBJ2-2 | TRBV19
CASSPGRGLGYTF | TGTGCCAGCAGCCCCGGCCGCGGGCTCGGCTACACCTTC | . | . | TRBJ1-2 | TRBV7-9
CASSRGTARETQYF | TGTGCCAGCAGCCGCGGGACAGCGAGGGAGACCCAGTACTTC | . | . | TRBJ2-5 | TRBV5-4
CASSLSGSLAYEQYF | TGTGCCAGCAGTCTCAGCGGTTCTCTCGCCTACGAGCAGTACTTC | . | once | TRBJ2-7 | TRBV7-2
CASSHDRRYEQYF | TGCGCCAGCAGTCACGACCGCAGATACGAGCAGTACTTC | . | once | TRBJ2-7 | TRBV23-1
CASSPISGSETQYF | TGTGCCAGCAGCCCCATTAGCGGGTCCGAGACCCAGTACTTC | TRBD2 | . | TRBJ2-5 | TRBV11-2
CASSQDSNYPPQHF | TGTGCCAGCAGTCAAGACAGCAACTATCCGCCCCAGCATTTT | . | . | TRBJ1-5 | TRBV6-5
CASSPVTAHPSYEQYF | TGTGCCAGCAGTCCCGTAACGGCCCACCCCTCCTACGAGCAGTACTTC | . | . | TRBJ2-7 | TRBV28